This T cell receptor beta chain was identified during a study of regulatory T cells in long-lasting Graves disease. Looking at the study overall: A definition of persistent Graves' disease required over 5 years of antithyroid drugs plus positive TSH receptor antibodies. Study observations and caveats: The study examined only peripheral blood, not thyroid tissue. With persistent disease, TRBV28, TRBJ1-2 and TRBJ2-5 were the favored segments.

Stated time point: persistent/refractory GD, antithyroid drugs over 5 years with positive TRAb. Extracted PBMC RNA gave rise to the TCR library. CDR3 regions were amplified by Arm-PCR using iRepertoire HTBI primers to build TCR beta libraries. TCRdb reprocessed the multiplex PCR reads with MiXCR, giving one entry per CDR3 protein. The data contain a few hundred thousand distinct CDR3 sequences, roughly 25% of them singletons. As regards this clonotype: Its specificity is unknown.

The V segment lost 6 bases and the J segment 5 bases; nucleotides outside the gene matches: 18. CDR3 length: 17 amino acids. Looked up from germline, CDR1 is MRHNA and CDR2 is SNTAGT. The receptor was derived from a woman in her 40s with Graves disease. V is TRBV6-4 and J is TRBJ1-2, with 7 nucleotides matching TRBD1. The source material was peripheral blood mononuclear cells (PBMCs), sampled when the disease was refractory, from a patient treated with antithyroid drugs. This CDR3 reads CASSVGTAVGEGYGYTF. CDR3 DNA: TGTGCCAGCAGCGTTGGGACAGCAGTAGGGGAAGGATATGGCTACACCTTC.